The 15 T cell receptor beta chains given below trace back to one sample, sequenced in a study of blood T cell repertoires in COVID-19. TCRdb's table, derived via immunoSEQ multiplex PCR, lists solely in-frame clones and lacks some. The data show roughly 100,000 clones, about 82% seen once. Sequencing was done on a sample of peripheral blood. These receptors all come from a man aged 80 or over with COVID-19, enrolled during active disease.

The chain has TRBV18 and TRBJ1-5, with 8 positions matching TRBD1. The ends lost 5 bases at V and 6 bases at J; junction bases unmatched: 3. CDR1 is KGHSH, CDR2 LQKENI, per germline. The CDR3 spans 13 residues. For the CDR3, the DNA is TGTGCCAGCTCATCCGACAGGGGTCAGCCCCAGCATTTT. Translating it yields CASSSDRGQPQHF.

The chain employs TRBV3-1 (or the pseudogene TRBV3-2) and TRBJ1-1, with a possible D match to TRBD1 (6 bases). Trimming removed 4 bases from V and 2 bases from J, with 17 bases in between. Germline lookup yields CDR1 LGHDT and CDR2 YNNKEL (reference sequence). The CDR3 contains 16 residues. CDR3: CASSPPSRDTNTEAFF. DNA for the CDR3: TGTGCCAGCAGCCCTCCTAGTAGGGACACTAACACTGAAGCTTTCTTT.

Only one count was recorded for this clone. The genes are TRBV19 and TRBJ2-7; 11 positions agree with TRBD2. CDR1 and CDR2 (germline): LNHDA, SQIVND (reference sequence). V was clipped by 8 bases and J by 6 bases; unmatched bases: 12. This CDR3 has 15 amino acids. CDR3 loop: CASAGRGLAVSEQYF. In DNA, the CDR3 is TGTGCCAGTGCCGGGAGGGGACTAGCGGTTTCCGAGCAGTACTTC.

This clone was counted once. The chain carries TRBV28 and TRBJ2-7, with D tentatively TRBD2 (5 bases). Germline lookup yields CDR1 MDHEN and CDR2 SYDVKM. V was clipped by 7 bases and J by 3 bases, with 10 bases between them. The CDR3 is 12 amino acids. CDR3 DNA: TGTGCCAGCAAAGGACTCCTCTACGAGCAGTACTTC. Translation: CASKGLLYEQYF. Full variable domain (missing parts from reference TRBV28 and TRBJ2-7): DVKVTQSSRYLVKRTGEKVFLECVQDMDHENMFWYRQDPGLGLRLIYFSYDVKMKEKGDIPEGYSVSREKKERFSLILESASTNQTSMYLCASKGLLYEQYFGPGTRLTVT.

V usage is TRBV6-1 and J usage is TRBJ1-2; unclear D gene. The CDR3 extends over 13 amino acids. Trimming left V 0 bases short and J 7 bases short, with 9 bases between. From germline, CDR1 is MNHNS and CDR2 SASEGT. DNA for the CDR3: TGTGCCAGCAGTGAAGCGCTTCGACTTGGCTACACCTTC. Its translation: CASSEALRLGYTF.

The chain joins TRBV6-5 to TRBJ1-1, with TRBD1 matching 9 bases. Germline CDR1 is MNHEY and CDR2 is SVGAGI. V dropped 3 bases and J dropped 3; count of bases not matched to a gene: 5. This CDR3 has 15 residues. CDR3 nucleotide sequence: TGTGCCAGCAGTTATACAGGGGGCTCCGACACTGAAGCTTTCTTT. Its translation: CASSYTGGSDTEAFF.

The rearrangement joins TRBV4-1 to TRBJ2-7, with D tentatively TRBD2 (6 bases). The CDR3 covers 14 residues. CDR1 is MGHRA and CDR2 is YSYEKL in the germline V gene. With 1 base removed from V and 3 bases from J, the gap between germline ends came to 10 bases. CDR3 in amino acids: CASSQVGGSYEQYF. As DNA, the CDR3 is TGCGCCAGCAGCCAAGTTGGGGGGAGCTACGAGCAGTACTTC.

The V gene is TRBV6-5, the J gene TRBJ1-5; TRBD1 matches 7 bases. Germline trimming cut 4 bases from V and 6 bases from J; bases unmatched to any gene: 3. Germline lookup yields CDR1 MNHEY and CDR2 SVGAGI. The CDR3 runs to 13 residues. The CDR3 here is CASSSTGSQPQHF. CDR3 nucleotide sequence: TGTGCCAGCAGTTCGACAGGGAGTCAGCCCCAGCATTTT.

V and J are TRBV4-2 and TRBJ2-6, with 7 bases lining up with TRBD1. This CDR3 is built from 17 residues. The V gene's germline CDR1 is LGHNA and CDR2 YNFKEQ. V gave up 5 bases and J gave up 0 bases; unmatched junction bases: 7. The CDR3 sequence: CASSSTGFYSGANVLTF. DNA of the CDR3: TGTGCCAGCAGCTCGACAGGGTTTTACTCTGGGGCCAACGTCCTGACTTTC.

The chain links TRBV4-2 to TRBJ2-7, with TRBD2 matching over 7 bases. This CDR3 region has 15 residues. Unmatched junction bases numbered 7, after V lost 1 base and J lost 4 bases. Germline V lookup: CDR1 LGHNA, CDR2 YNFKEQ. Here the CDR3 reads CASSQGSSGLYEQYF. CDR3 in DNA: TGTGCCAGCAGCCAAGGGAGTAGCGGGCTGTACGAGCAGTACTTC.

Points on this clone: A much larger clone lies one base from this, so it may be a read error. V usage is TRBV5-1 and J usage is TRBJ1-1; D may be TRBD1 (5 bases). This CDR3 is built from 13 residues. Germline assignment: CDR1 SGHRS and CDR2 YFSETQ. The ends were cut back, 1 base at V and 1 base at J, with 5 bases in the middle. In DNA form, the CDR3 reads TGCGCCAGCAGCTTGACAGGGAACACTGAAGCTTTCTTT. Its protein is CASSLTGNTEAFF.

J is TRBJ2-7 and V is TRBV6-5, with a weak D call TRBD2 (5 bases). The V and J ends lost 8 bases and 5 bases respectively, with 13 bases between them. CDR3 size: 12 residues. Germline CDR1 reads MNHEY; CDR2 reads SVGAGI. As DNA, the CDR3 is TGTGCCAGCCTAGGGAGAGGACACGAGCAGTACTTC. Amino acid sequence: CASLGRGHEQYF.

This clone was found a few times. This chain connects TRBV4-3 to TRBJ2-2; 8 bases align to TRBD2. The CDR3 sequence is 17 residues long. The germline CDR1 and CDR2 sequences are LGHNA and YSLEER. The trim removed 4 bases at V and 4 bases at J, leaving 11 bases unmatched. The CDR3 spells CASSRGQAGGVTGELFF. In DNA form, the CDR3 reads TGCGCCAGCAGCCGGGGCCAGGCGGGAGGCGTCACCGGGGAGCTGTTTTTT.

The chain's CDR3 is CASSLFTGSRDDQPQHF. CDR3 in DNA: TGTGCCAGCAGCCTATTCACGGGTTCTCGGGATGATCAGCCCCAGCATTTT. The chain uses TRBV5-6 and TRBJ1-5; no reliable D call. The length of the CDR3 is 17 residues. The V gene lost 4 bases and the J gene lost 5 bases, with 22 bases spanning the gap. Germline V lookup: CDR1 SGHDT, CDR2 YYEEEE.

The J gene is TRBJ2-3, the V gene TRBV18, with D unresolved. The length of the CDR3 is 14 residues. CDR1 and CDR2 (germline): KGHSH, LQKENI. With 4 bases removed from V and 0 bases from J, the gap between germline ends came to 8 bases. The CDR3 coding sequence is TGTGCCAGCTCACGCCTGACTAGCACAGATACGCAGTATTTT. Its protein product is CASSRLTSTDTQYF.